Listed below are T cell receptor beta chains from one sample, sequenced in a study of blood T cell repertoires in COVID-19. Only in-frame clones appear in the TCRdb table, and some are missing; sequencing was by immunoSEQ multiplex PCR. The sample holds 150,000 to 160,000 clones, around 83% seen once. The sequenced sample consisted of peripheral blood. The receptor source for this set is a woman aged 45-60 years with acute or convalescent COVID-19. Each CDR3 is given with its conserved first and last residue.

TRBV3-1/TRBV3-2,13,CASSPGTGNGYTF
TRBV12-3/TRBV12-4,13,CASSTLAQETQYF
TRBV19,13,CASSIGWVDSLFF
TRBV6-5,16,CASSYGLQLTNTEAFF
TRBV2,13,CASSRVYADTQYF
TRBV29-1,13,CSVEVPPESEQFF
TRBV19,14,CASQIDRGDQPQHF
TRBV5-1,14,CASSPTGSYNEQFF
TRBV5-4,17,CASSLFSRDPHTDTQYF
TRBV2,14,CASTPGQQNQPQHF
TRBV5-8,15,CASSLAGYGNSPLHF
TRBV28,14,CASSLEDSGNTIYF
TRBV14,15,CASSQGGFPYNEQFF
TRBV27,15,CASRQEGLIYNEQFF
TRBV18,16,CASSPTSGRSYNEQFF
TRBV11-2,14,CASSSLASSYEQYF
TRBV19,21,CASRTTKHRTLRDRGESEAFF
TRBV10-3,14,CAISGTSGRNEQFF
TRBV4-2,14,CASSQVAAGFEQFF
TRBV11-1,15,CASSLGAGENQPQHF
TRBV19,12,CASNRGEQPQHF
TRBV7-3,13,CASSSTSAGELFF
TRBV4-2,17,CASSRDPPGQGLCEQYF
TRBV3-1/TRBV3-2,14,CASSSINRGAEAFF
TRBV19,16,CASSPFPGQDNQPQHF
TRBV12-5,15,CASGPWTGRTGELFF
TRBV4-1,15,CASSLGTAAFYEQYF
TRBV3-1/TRBV3-2,14,CASSQGTRVTKLFF